The next 24 T cell receptor beta chains were all read from a single sample in a study of cytomegalovirus exposure and HLA in healthy donors. PCR was performed using 60 Vbeta and 13 Jbeta primers. Measured with immunoSEQ multiplex PCR; TCRdb has only the in-frame clones, and not every one. Found here are 110,000 to 150,000 clones, over 60% of them singletons; the top ten hold about 2%. Sequenced material: PBMCs. Receptor source: a woman aged 40 to 50 in good health and CMV-seronegative.

This clone appeared a single time. The chain couples TRBV7-8 to TRBJ2-1; 7 bases agree with TRBD2. Trimming took 4 bases from V and 10 from J; bases not matched to a gene: 25. Germline-derived CDR1 and CDR2 are SGHVS and FQNEAQ. CDR3 length: 19 residues. The CDR3 DNA reads TGTGCCAGCAGCTCCTCCCTGGTGGTCCTAGCGGCCCGCAGACCGGAGCAGTTCTTC. This gives the protein CASSSSLVVLAARRPEQFF.

Concerning this clone: In the same sample, other DNA sequences code for this CDR3. The rearrangement joins TRBV2 to TRBJ1-4; D uncertain. CDR1 and CDR2 (germline): SNHLY, FYNNEI. Trimming stripped 1 base from V and 6 bases from J, with 9 bases between. CDR3 length: 14 amino acids. The CDR3 nucleotides read TGTGCCAGCAGTGAAGTGGCAGGTGATGAAAAACTGTTTTTT. Translation gives CASSEVAGDEKLFF.

This chain uses TRBV19 with TRBJ1-2; 11 bases are shared with TRBD1. Unmatched junction bases numbered 8, after V lost 3 bases and J lost 5 bases. This CDR3 region has 16 residues. In germline, CDR1 is LNHDA, CDR2 SQIVND (reference sequence). The CDR3 DNA sequence: TGTGCCAGTAGTATGGGGACAGGGGGGATCGGGTATGGCTACACCTTC. It is translated as CASSMGTGGIGYGYTF.

This chain's CDR3 is CASSLGQDGYTF. The CDR3 bases are TGTGCCAGCAGCTTAGGACAGGATGGCTACACCTTC. This chain links TRBV5-5 with TRBJ1-2, with TRBD1 identical over 7 bases. The CDR3 length is 12 residues. Germline trimming cut 2 bases from V and 6 bases from J; bases unmatched to any gene: 1. Germline CDR1 SGHKS, CDR2 YYEKEE (reference sequence). Variable domain in full (rest from reference TRBV5-5 and TRBJ1-2): DAGVTQSPTHLIKTRGQQVTLRCSPISGHKSVSWYQQVLGQGPQFIFQYYEKEERGRGNFPDRFSARQFPNYSSELNVNALLLGDSALYLCASSLGQDGYTFGSGTRLTVV.

This chain uses TRBV28 with TRBJ1-3; 7 positions agree with TRBD1. Germline CDR1 is MDHEN and CDR2 is SYDVKM. V shed 6 bases and J 4 bases; nucleotides not matched to a gene: 9. This CDR3 spans 15 amino acids. CDR3 sequence (DNA): TGTGCCAGCAGCCCAGGGGTGGACAGGGGAAACACCATATATTTT. It codes for CASSPGVDRGNTIYF.

The chain links TRBV7-7 to TRBJ2-3; 10 bases map to TRBD2. Germline trimming cut 2 bases from V and 0 bases from J; bases unmatched to any gene: 2. CDR1 SSHAT and CDR2 FNYEAQ come from the germline V gene (reference sequence). There are 16 residues in the CDR3. The CDR3 region has the DNA TGTGCCAGCAGCTTATCAGCGGGAGGGAGCACAGATACGCAGTATTTT. This codes for CASSLSAGGSTDTQYF. Complete variable domain (other parts from reference TRBV7-7 and TRBJ2-3): GAGVSQSPRYKVTKRGQDVTLRCDPISSHATLYWYQQALGQGPEFLTYFNYEAQPDKSGLPSDRFSAERPEGSISTLTIQRTEQRDSAMYRCASSLSAGGSTDTQYFGPGTRLTVL.

The V and J genes are TRBV2 and TRBJ1-4; D not certain. The CDR3 consists of 14 residues. CDR1 is SNHLY and CDR2 is FYNNEI in the germline V gene. V was shortened by 3 bases and J by 7 bases, with 12 bases between the two germline ends. CDR3 nucleotides: TGTGCCAGCAGTGAGTTTGAGGGAAGTGAAAAACTGTTTTTT. It is translated as CASSEFEGSEKLFF.

The rearrangement uses TRBV19 and TRBJ1-5; D is perhaps TRBD1 (5 bases). The CDR3 loop spans 14 amino acids. With 6 bases removed from V and 0 bases from J, the gap between germline ends came to 9 bases. CDR1 and CDR2 (germline): LNHDA, SQIVND (reference sequence). In DNA form, the CDR3 reads TGTGCCAGTAGGACAGATTATAGCAATCAGCCCCAGCATTTT. Residues: CASRTDYSNQPQHF.

This clone was detected only a few times. V and J are TRBV7-9 and TRBJ2-1, with 7 bases aligning to TRBD1. The CDR3 loop spans 12 amino acids. CDR1 and CDR2 (germline): SEHNR, FQNEAQ (reference sequence). The junction had 3 bases not matched to a gene; V was cut back by 5 bases and J by 8 bases. CDR3 DNA: TGTGCCAGCAGCCAAACAGGGGATGAGCAGTTCTTC. It codes for CASSQTGDEQFF.

The chain combines TRBV5-5 with TRBJ1-6; 9 bases align to TRBD1. Germline CDR1 is SGHKS and CDR2 is YYEKEE (reference sequence). The CDR3 has 17 amino acids. Losses at the gene ends were 2 bases for V and 3 bases for J; bases not matched to a gene: 6. CDR3 sequence: CASSLTQGADYNSPLHF. The CDR3 region has the DNA TGTGCCAGCAGCTTAACACAGGGGGCGGACTATAATTCACCCCTCCACTTT.

This clone was counted a few times. V is TRBV5-6 and J is TRBJ1-1; D remains unclear. Trimming shortened V by 4 bases and J by 1 base, and 11 bases separated the two germline ends. In germline, CDR1 is SGHDT, CDR2 YYEEEE. The CDR3 runs 14 residues. The CDR3 sequence is CASSTGLPNTEAFF. Here the CDR3 DNA reads TGTGCCAGCAGCACCGGACTGCCGAACACTGAAGCTTTCTTT.

The chain links TRBV13 to TRBJ2-7; D is possibly TRBD1 (5 bases). This CDR3 has 12 residues. Per germline, CDR1 PRHDT and CDR2 FYEKMQ (reference sequence). V was trimmed by 4 bases and J by 4 bases, leaving 8 bases between them. The CDR3 bases are TGTGCCAGCAGCTCAGGGTTATACGAGCAGTACTTC. It specifies CASSSGLYEQYF. Drawing the rest from reference TRBV13 and TRBJ2-7, the complete variable domain is AAGVIQSPRHLIKEKRETATLKCYPIPRHDTVYWYQQGPGQDPQFLISFYEKMQSDKGSIPDRFSAQQFSDYHSELNMSSLELGDSALYFCASSSGLYEQYFGPGTRLTVT.

This sequence joins TRBV19 and TRBJ1-2, with 8 bases that match TRBD1. Looked up from germline, CDR1 is LNHDA and CDR2 is SQIVND (reference sequence). The CDR3 runs to 17 residues. V was pared by 7 bases and J by 3 bases, with 16 bases of the junction left unmatched. In nucleotides, the CDR3 is TGTGCCAGTACCCGGGACAGGACCCAGCGTAGGGACTATGGCTACACCTTC. It specifies CASTRDRTQRRDYGYTF.

This clone has just a few counts. CDR3 bases: TGTGCCAGCAGCCCCCAGAACACTGAAGCTTTCTTT. As protein: CASSPQNTEAFF. This chain connects TRBV5-8 to TRBJ1-1, with D hard to call. Germline V lookup: CDR1 SGHTS, CDR2 YDEGEE. The CDR3 length is 12 residues. Trimming took 4 bases from V and 1 from J, leaving 5 bases between them.

The rearrangement links TRBV5-1 to TRBJ2-3; the D gene is possibly TRBD2 (5 bases). The V and J ends lost 0 bases and 0 bases respectively, with 11 bases between them. Germline V gene data show CDR1 as SGHRS and CDR2 as YFSETQ. The CDR3 is made up of 16 amino acids. The CDR3 DNA is TGCGCCAGCAGCTTGGAGCGCGGACTGAGCACAGATACGCAGTATTTT. This translates into CASSLERGLSTDTQYF.

This clone has only a few counts. The rearrangement uses TRBV15 and TRBJ2-7, with 10 positions matching TRBD1. CDR1 and CDR2 (germline): LNHNV, YYDKDF (reference sequence). The trim removed 3 bases at V and 7 bases at J, leaving 9 bases unmatched. The length of the CDR3 is 15 residues. CDR3 sequence: CATSSRDRGTWEQYF. CDR3 DNA: TGTGCCACCAGCAGCCGGGACAGGGGTACCTGGGAGCAGTACTTC.

The rearrangement joins TRBV27 to TRBJ2-1, with TRBD1 matching 8 bases. V shed 6 bases and J 2 bases; nucleotides not matched to a gene: 6. This CDR3 is 15 amino acids long. Germline V lookup: CDR1 MNHEY, CDR2 SMNVEV (reference sequence). The chain's CDR3 is CASSPGQGPYNEQFF. The CDR3 coding sequence is TGTGCCAGCAGCCCAGGACAGGGCCCCTACAATGAGCAGTTCTTC.

The table lists this clone with a few counts. The genes are TRBV28 and TRBJ2-5, with 8 bases matching TRBD2. Trimming removed 6 bases from V and 2 bases from J; junction bases left unmatched: 17. This CDR3 contains 18 residues. Germline lookup yields CDR1 MDHEN and CDR2 SYDVKM. This chain's CDR3 is CASSSSSVGGGLQETQYF. The CDR3 DNA reads TGTGCCAGCAGCTCATCCTCGGTGGGCGGGGGGTTACAAGAGACCCAGTACTTC.

J is TRBJ1-5 and V is TRBV6-1; weak D call: TRBD1 (5 bases). The CDR3 has 13 residues. CDR1 and CDR2 from the germline V gene are MNHNS and SASEGT. V lost 8 bases to trimming and J lost 6 bases, with 14 bases between them. The CDR3 loop is CASLAGDAQPQHF. DNA of the CDR3: TGTGCCAGCCTGGCGGGGGACGCTCAGCCCCAGCATTTT.

There are a few counts of this clone. V is TRBV7-2 and J is TRBJ2-1; 10 nucleotides line up with TRBD2. With 1 base clipped from V and 4 bases from J, the junction kept 4 bases outside the gene matches. This CDR3 comprises 16 residues. Germline CDR1 SGHTA, CDR2 FQGNSA. The CDR3 DNA sequence: TGTGCCAGCAGCTTAGTAGCGGGAGGATGGTACAATGAGCAGTTCTTC. Translation gives CASSLVAGGWYNEQFF.

This chain links TRBV2 with TRBJ1-5; 8 nucleotides agree with TRBD1. V shed 7 bases, J shed 8 bases, and the junction held 7 bases outside the gene matches. The CDR3 runs 13 residues. CDR1 and CDR2 from the germline V gene are SNHLY and FYNNEI. The CDR3 protein is CASNRGTGEPQHF. In DNA, the CDR3 is TGTGCCAGCAACCGGGGGACAGGTGAGCCCCAGCATTTT.

The genes are TRBV2 and TRBJ2-7; 11 bases agree with TRBD2. Germline CDR1 SNHLY, CDR2 FYNNEI. CDR3 size: 16 residues. The V segment lost 4 bases and the J segment 1 base; nucleotides outside the gene matches: 6. CDR3: CASSALAGVASYEQYF. CDR3 sequence (DNA): TGTGCCAGCAGTGCACTAGCGGGAGTTGCTTCCTACGAGCAGTACTTC.

This chain joins TRBV18 and TRBJ2-3, with 10 bases that match TRBD2. V lost 5 bases, J lost 3 bases, and 5 bases stayed unmatched. The germline V gene has CDR1 KGHSH and CDR2 LQKENI. This CDR3 has 15 residues. In nucleotides, the CDR3 is TGTGCCAGCTCAGAACTAGCGGGACTAACAGATACGCAGTATTTT. As protein: CASSELAGLTDTQYF. The full variable domain, in which reference TRBV18 and TRBJ2-3 provide the parts outside the CDR3, is NAGVMQNPRHLVRRRGQEARLRCSPMKGHSHVYWYRQLPEEGLKFMVYLQKENIIDESGMPKERFSAEFPKEGPSILRIQQVVRGDSAAYFCASSELAGLTDTQYFGPGTRLTVL.

The genes are TRBV7-6 and TRBJ1-3, with TRBD1 as a possible D gene (6 bases). The V and J ends lost 1 base and 4 bases respectively, with 14 bases between them. This CDR3 is built from 16 residues. Germline loops: CDR1 SGHVS, CDR2 FNYEAQ. The CDR3 here is CASSLGTGSEGNTIYF. CDR3 coding DNA: TGTGCCAGCAGCTTAGGAACAGGGTCGGAAGGAAACACCATATATTTT. Variable domain in full (rest from reference TRBV7-6 and TRBJ1-3): GAGVSQSPRYKVTKRGQDVALRCDPISGHVSLYWYRQALGQGPEFLTYFNYEAQQDKSGLPNDRFSAERPEGSISTLTIQRTEQRDSAMYRCASSLGTGSEGNTIYFGEGSWLTVV.